These 26 T cell receptor beta chains share one sample of origin, sequenced in a study of OX40 agonist ivuxolimab in advanced cancers. Profiled with immunoSEQ multiplex PCR; TCRdb holds only in-frame clones, not every one. The table has under 110,000 clones, 75% to 95% seen once. The material sequenced was CD4+ or CD8+ T cells sorted from blood, taken in a trial of the OX40 agonist ivuxolimab. These receptors were collected from an adult with an advanced solid tumor such as melanoma, head and neck, liver or kidney cancer.

The rearrangement uses TRBV7-9 and TRBJ2-3; 8 nucleotides align to TRBD1. This CDR3 contains 17 residues. Per germline, CDR1 SEHNR and CDR2 FQNEAQ (reference sequence). With V trimmed by 3 bases and J by 0 bases, 8 bases remained unmatched. CDR3 region: CASSFLSGGGSTDTQYF. The CDR3 DNA follows: TGTGCCAGCAGCTTTCTATCAGGGGGCGGAAGCACAGATACGCAGTATTTT.

This clone showed up just a few times. The genes are TRBV5-4 and TRBJ1-2; a weak D match, TRBD1 (5 bases). This CDR3 region has 13 residues. The V and J ends lost 2 bases and 3 bases respectively, with 8 bases between them. Per germline, CDR1 SGHNT and CDR2 YYREEE (reference sequence). The CDR3 here is CASSFGGDYGYTF. The CDR3 nucleotides read TGTGCCAGCAGCTTCGGGGGGGACTATGGCTACACCTTC.

The chain uses TRBV2 and TRBJ1-1; 8 positions match TRBD1. CDR1 is SNHLY and CDR2 is FYNNEI in the germline V gene. CDR3 size: 14 residues. Trimming removed 5 bases from V and 0 bases from J; junction bases left unmatched: 2. CDR3 loop: CASSTQGVNTEAFF. DNA of the CDR3: TGTGCCAGCAGTACACAGGGGGTGAACACTGAAGCTTTCTTT.

The chain recombines TRBV9 with TRBJ1-1, with TRBD1 matching 7 bases. CDR3 length equals 15 residues. Germline V gene sequence: CDR1 SGDLS, CDR2 YYNGEE. V lost 0 bases to trimming and J lost 5 bases; unmatched junction nucleotides: 7. CDR3 DNA: TGTGCCAGCAGCGTAGCTGGCAGGGGGGATACTGAAGCTTTCTTT. Its translation is CASSVAGRGDTEAFF. Full variable domain (outside the CDR3, taken from reference TRBV9 and TRBJ1-1): DSGVTQTPKHLITATGQRVTLRCSPRSGDLSVYWYQQSLDQGLQFLIQYYNGEERAKGNILERFSAQQFPDLHSELNLSSLELGDSALYFCASSVAGRGDTEAFFGQGTRLTVV.

This clone was seen once. The V gene is TRBV6-6, the J gene TRBJ2-7, with 9 bases fitting TRBD2. J was trimmed by 5 bases and V by 7 bases; bases with no gene match: 12. Germline V lookup: CDR1 MNHNY, CDR2 SVGAGI (reference sequence). The CDR3 runs 15 residues. CDR3 protein: CASKNGLAGLNEQYF. Here the CDR3 DNA reads TGTGCCAGCAAGAACGGGCTAGCGGGGCTCAACGAGCAGTACTTC.

The genes are TRBV2 and TRBJ1-1; D is uncertain. Between the trimmed V and J ends, which lost 6 bases and 0 bases, there was a span of 8 bases. Germline CDR1 SNHLY, CDR2 FYNNEI. The CDR3 spans 13 residues. The CDR3: CASSLGMNTEAFF. CDR3 DNA: TGTGCCAGCAGCTTGGGAATGAACACTGAAGCTTTCTTT.

This chain joins TRBV7-9 and TRBJ2-7; D gene unclear. This CDR3 contains 13 residues. Trimming stripped 5 bases from V and 6 bases from J, with 14 bases between. CDR1 is SEHNR and CDR2 is FQNEAQ in the germline V gene (reference sequence). CDR3 bases: TGTGCCAGCAGCGCAGGCGGCCTTGTCGAGCAGTACTTC. The encoded protein is CASSAGGLVEQYF.

The CDR3 loop is CASKSGPGGETQYF. Written as DNA, the CDR3 is TGCGCCAGCAAATCGGGACCCGGGGGAGAGACCCAGTACTTC. The chain carries TRBV5-1 and TRBJ2-5, with D maybe TRBD2 (6 bases). This CDR3 contains 14 residues. With 6 bases removed from V and 4 bases from J, the gap between germline ends came to 16 bases. Germline lookup yields CDR1 SGHRS and CDR2 YFSETQ.

This clone has just a few counts. V is TRBV6-1 and J is TRBJ1-5; the D is unclear. CDR1 MNHNS and CDR2 SASEGT come from the germline V gene. The V end lost 4 bases, the J end lost 0 bases, and 16 bases lay between the germline ends. The CDR3 consists of 17 residues. Written as DNA, the CDR3 is TGTGCCAGCAGTGCCCGTTATGACATGAATAGCAATCAGCCCCAGCATTTT. Its protein product is CASSARYDMNSNQPQHF.

V and J are TRBV7-3 and TRBJ1-6; D may be TRBD1 (6 bases). Germline lookup yields CDR1 SGHTA and CDR2 FQGTGA. The CDR3 contains 17 residues. The V gene lost 2 bases and the J gene lost 7 bases, with 18 bases spanning the gap. The CDR3 DNA sequence: TGTGCCAGCAGCTTAGCCCTCGGACAGAGGCTAAATTCACCCCTCCACTTT. Translated: CASSLALGQRLNSPLHF.

The chain uses TRBV7-9 and TRBJ2-2, with 7 positions matching TRBD1. The germline V gene has CDR1 SEHNR and CDR2 FQNEAQ (reference sequence). Trimming at V came to 3 bases and at J to 4 bases, leaving 8 bases not matched to a gene. The CDR3 is 16 amino acids. The CDR3 DNA sequence: TGTGCCAGCAGCTTCCCCGGGACAGCACTCACCGGGGAGCTGTTTTTT. Translated, it gives CASSFPGTALTGELFF.

The chain joins TRBV28 to TRBJ1-2; 8 nucleotides line up with TRBD1. The CDR3 extends over 13 amino acids. Germline CDR1 is MDHEN and CDR2 is SYDVKM. Trimming cost V 5 bases and J 4 bases; bases outside gene matches: 3. In DNA form, the CDR3 reads TGTGCCAGCAGTCCGGGACAGGTCTATGGCTACACCTTC. It codes for CASSPGQVYGYTF.

The V gene is TRBV5-4, the J gene TRBJ1-1; no clear D gene. V was cut by 4 bases and J by 4 bases, with 14 bases left in between. Germline CDR1 SGHNT, CDR2 YYREEE (reference sequence). The CDR3 is 14 amino acids. Written as DNA, the CDR3 is TGTGCCAGCAGCCCTAACCAGGTTACCACTGAAGCTTTCTTT. It is translated as CASSPNQVTTEAFF.

V and J are TRBV19 and TRBJ1-6, with D possibly being TRBD1 (5 bases). This CDR3 has 16 amino acids. The V end lost 3 bases, the J end lost 5 bases, and 14 bases lay between the germline ends. From germline, CDR1 is LNHDA and CDR2 SQIVND (reference sequence). The CDR3 here is CASSIPPGTHNSPLHF. CDR3 nucleotide sequence: TGTGCCAGTAGTATCCCGCCCGGGACCCATAATTCACCCCTCCACTTT.

This sequence joins TRBV18 and TRBJ2-7, with TRBD1 matching over 9 bases. Germline values: CDR1 KGHSH, CDR2 LQKENI. This CDR3 spans 15 amino acids. V was clipped by 6 bases and J by 4 bases; unmatched bases: 10. CDR3 nucleotide sequence: TGTGCCAGCTCGCTATCCTCGGGACAGGGTTACGAGCAGTACTTC. It specifies CASSLSSGQGYEQYF.

The V gene is TRBV7-2, the J gene TRBJ1-4; TRBD1 matches at 9 bases. V was clipped by 3 bases and J by 6 bases; unmatched bases: 11. Germline lookup yields CDR1 SGHTA and CDR2 FQGNSA. The CDR3 has 17 amino acids. CDR3 nucleotide sequence: TGTGCCAGCAGCTTCTCCGGGACAGGGATTGCCTATGAAAAACTGTTTTTT. Amino acid sequence: CASSFSGTGIAYEKLFF.

The V and J genes are TRBV7-9 and TRBJ2-1, with a possible D match to TRBD2 (5 bases). The germline gives CDR1 SEHNR, CDR2 FQNEAQ (reference sequence). V was shortened by 0 bases and J by 4 bases, with 16 bases between the two germline ends. This CDR3 comprises 17 residues. Here the CDR3 reads CASSLALRTLKYNEQFF. CDR3 sequence (DNA): TGTGCCAGCAGCTTAGCTCTCCGGACTCTCAAGTACAATGAGCAGTTCTTC. Combining the CDR3 with reference TRBV7-9 and TRBJ2-1 gives the whole variable domain DTGVSQNPRHKITKRGQNVTFRCDPISEHNRLYWYRQTLGQGPEFLTYFQNEAQLEKSRLLSDRFSAERPKGSFSTLEIQRTEQGDSAMYLCASSLALRTLKYNEQFFGPGTRLTVL.

The chain links TRBV19 to TRBJ1-5, with a possible D match to TRBD1 (5 bases). The CDR3 sequence is 14 residues long. V was shortened by 9 bases and J by 0 bases, with 12 bases between the two germline ends. Germline CDR1 is LNHDA and CDR2 is SQIVND (reference sequence). The CDR3 coding sequence is TGTGCCAGCAGGGTAGGGGTTAGCAATCAGCCCCAGCATTTT. This codes for CASRVGVSNQPQHF. The full variable domain, with the rest looked up from reference TRBV19 and TRBJ1-5, is DGGITQSPKYLFRKEGQNVTLSCEQNLNHDAMYWYRQDPGQGLRLIYYSQIVNDFQKGDIAEGYSVSREKKESFPLTVTSAQKNPTAFYLCASRVGVSNQPQHFGDGTRLSIL.

The rearrangement links TRBV28 to TRBJ2-7; 9 nucleotides agree with TRBD1. The ends lost 8 bases at V and 5 bases at J; junction bases unmatched: 4. Germline assignment: CDR1 MDHEN and CDR2 SYDVKM. The CDR3 is made up of 12 amino acids. Written as DNA, the CDR3 is TGTGCCAGCGGGACAGGGCCCCACGAGCAGTACTTC. Translation gives CASGTGPHEQYF.

J is TRBJ2-7 and V is TRBV7-2, with a tentative D call TRBD2 (5 bases). The germline V gene encodes CDR1 SGHTA and CDR2 FQGNSA. The CDR3 covers 12 residues. V was trimmed by 2 bases and J by 7 bases, leaving 9 bases between them. The CDR3 loop is CASSLREGEQYF. CDR3 bases: TGTGCCAGCAGCTTACGGGAAGGTGAGCAGTACTTC.

This chain links TRBV5-1 with TRBJ2-1, with TRBD2 matching 7 bases. The germline gives CDR1 SGHRS, CDR2 YFSETQ. CDR3 length equals 15 residues. V trimming: 5 bases; J trimming: 5 bases; junction bases outside the gene matches: 10. CDR3 residues: CASRTSGATNNEQFF. The CDR3 region has the DNA TGCGCCAGCAGGACCAGCGGGGCCACTAACAATGAGCAGTTCTTC.

The chain combines TRBV4-3 with TRBJ2-3; 9 bases line up with TRBD1. The CDR3 length is 15 residues. V shed 1 base, J shed 2 bases, and the junction held 1 base outside the gene matches. Germline values: CDR1 LGHNA, CDR2 YSLEER. CDR3 in DNA: TGCGCCAGCAGCCAAGGACAGGGGGTCACAGATACGCAGTATTTT. This gives the protein CASSQGQGVTDTQYF.

This clone was seen only once. The chain couples TRBV7-9 to TRBJ1-1; perhaps TRBD1 as D (5 bases). The CDR3 is made up of 16 amino acids. V shed 6 bases and J shed 4 bases, with 21 bases lying between them. The V gene's germline CDR1 is SEHNR and CDR2 FQNEAQ (reference sequence). The CDR3 DNA sequence: TGTGCCAGCAGTTTAAAAGGTTGGGGGGGAGGCACTGAAGCTTTCTTT. It yields the protein CASSLKGWGGGTEAFF.

In regard to this clone: The sample has other DNA sequences that encode this CDR3 too. The chain combines TRBV5-1 with TRBJ2-3; D unclear. The length of the CDR3 is 12 residues. In germline, CDR1 is SGHRS, CDR2 YFSETQ. Trimming shortened V by 0 bases and J by 5 bases, and 4 bases separated the two germline ends. Here the CDR3 reads CASSLVGDTQYF. In nucleotides, the CDR3 is TGCGCCAGCAGCTTGGTCGGAGATACGCAGTATTTT.

This rearrangement joins TRBV19 to TRBJ1-5; 11 positions agree with TRBD1. V dropped 5 bases and J dropped 1; count of bases not matched to a gene: 10. CDR3 length equals 18 residues. Germline V gives CDR1 LNHDA, CDR2 SQIVND (reference sequence). The CDR3 loop is CASSSGQGELRSNQPQHF. The CDR3 nucleotides read TGTGCCAGTAGTTCGGGACAGGGGGAGTTGAGAAGCAATCAGCCCCAGCATTTT. Combining the CDR3 with reference TRBV19 and TRBJ1-5 gives the whole variable domain DGGITQSPKYLFRKEGQNVTLSCEQNLNHDAMYWYRQDPGQGLRLIYYSQIVNDFQKGDIAEGYSVSREKKESFPLTVTSAQKNPTAFYLCASSSGQGELRSNQPQHFGDGTRLSIL.

The chain uses TRBV18 and TRBJ1-3, with 8 nucleotides matching TRBD1. The length of the CDR3 is 16 residues. V trimming: 3 bases; J trimming: 1 base; junction bases outside the gene matches: 5. The germline gives CDR1 KGHSH, CDR2 LQKENI. The CDR3 DNA reads TGTGCCAGCTCACCCCCCGGACAGGGATCTGGAAACACCATATATTTT. Its protein product is CASSPPGQGSGNTIYF.